Detailed here is one T cell receptor beta chain. This clone was counted many times. Its antigen has not been determined. The sequence runs out 3 residues before the end of the CDR3; the remainder is reconstructed from the germline J gene. This sample is drawn from a study of T cell clonality in common variable immunodeficiency (dated by TCRdb to between 2015 and 2017). General study outcomes and caveats: Differences among patients in the CVID cohort limited the correlations between repertoire features and clinical complications. Fewer deletions and N-nucleotide insertions were reportedly observed in CVID TCRbeta sequences, and highly modified clones with 13 or more V deletions were reportedly absent from CVID TCRbeta sequences. Fewer TCRbeta clones were shared among CVID subjects than among healthy controls (p < 0.0001). Increased TCRbeta clonality was found in CVID subjects compared with healthy controls (t-test p = 0.018), with the increase being most characteristic of about a third of subjects. The authors noted that sequencing repertoires of T cell subpopulations would be needed to clarify what caused the increased clonality in CVID. Even though DNA input was equal, the average per sample came to 65,000 to 85,000 unique sequences for controls compared with roughly 30,000 for CVID samples.

Most CVID patients and most healthy controls were of Caucasian heritage. Heparinized peripheral whole blood samples of roughly 5 to 8.5 ml were obtained from each donor. Genomic DNA from adults with common variable immune deficiency (CVID) and from healthy adult controls was the source for sequencing TCRbeta CDR3 repertoires. There were about 22 healthy adult volunteers in the control group (approximately 12 female and 10 or so male), ranging in age from about 23 to 75 years, with a mean age of roughly 35. To isolate peripheral blood mononuclear cells, diluted blood was subjected to density centrifugation over Hypaque 1077 or Ficoll-Paque. Unsorted mononuclear cells served as the source of genomic DNA, which was extracted either by Qiagen column purification or by a centrifugation-based method. For sequencing, equivalent amounts of genomic DNA were input from CVID and control samples. For every sample, a 60 bp segment covering the rearranged TCRbeta CDR3 region was amplified and then sequenced. The immunoSEQ assay, a bias-corrected multiplex PCR combined with high-throughput sequencing, was used for TCRbeta amplification. In the original analysis: Every unique nucleotide sequence counted as a clone and was annotated with V, D and J genes, copy number and frequency. Sequences were labeled productive if in frame, and non-productive if out of frame or containing stop codons. As previously described, Shannon's entropy was used to calculate clonality. Mean CDR3 Kyte-Doolittle hydropathy was derived from the predicted amino acid sequences of productive clones. Hierarchical clustering of scaled V gene usage was performed with the R hclust function using Manhattan distance and complete linkage. Sharing of clones by CDR3 amino acid sequence was evaluated through resampling of 12 repertoires per group over 100 rounds. The repertoires were searched for 55 to 75 published EBV-specific TCRbeta sequences and roughly 250 published CMV-specific TCRbeta sequences. A couple of CVID samples yielding fewer than 10,000 sequences were excluded from analysis, leaving 42 CVID repertoires. This immuneACCESS table, as held by TCRdb, lists in-frame sequences with V and J called but not all clones. Of the missing ones, under half trace to an unresolved V gene in checked studies; the others have no known cause. V and J calls and clone size are given by that table; D and trimming were obtained from the DNA. The data for this sample show roughly 34,000 clones, each detected more than once. The top ten clonotypes cover around 1% of the sample.

For CDR1 and CDR2, the germline V gene lists SQVTM and ANQGSEA. The CDR3 goes from the cysteine to the phenylalanine over 13 residues. Sequencing covers 30 bases of the CDR3, shown here with the frame starting at base 1. V is pruned by 3 bases and J by 6 bases, leaving 4 bases of the junction without a gene match. Sample: peripheral blood mononuclear cells. The TCR was taken from a person aged 18-70 years in good health. The sequence links TRBV29-1 to TRBJ2-5; TRBD1 aligns with 10 central bases. The CDR3 amino acid sequence is: CSVETGGAQTQYF. The DNA read from the CDR3 is TGCAGCGTTGAGACAGGGGGCGCACAGACC. Reference TRBV29-1 and TRBJ2-5 proteins supply the regions before and after the CDR3; the full variable domain is: SAVISQKPSRDICQRGTSLTIQCQVDSQVTMMFWYRQQPGQSLTLIATANQGSEATYESGFVIDKFPISRPNLTFSTLTVSNMSPEDSSIYLCSVETGGAQTQYFGPGTRLLVL.